This TCR beta chain was retrieved from a study of post-analysis software for immune sequencing data. General study findings and limits: The study found significantly lower normalized Chao1 diversity in multiple sclerosis patients than in controls. Five TRBV segments, including TRBV5-6, TRBV5-1 and TRBV20-1, were more frequent in patients than controls.

The CDR3 sequence is 16 residues long. Germline loops: CDR1 SGHTA, CDR2 FQGNSA. V shed 3 bases, J shed 6 bases, and the junction held 10 bases outside the gene matches. In regard to this clonotype: What it binds is unknown.

Unique molecular identifiers were present in the TCR beta cDNA libraries. TCRdb used MiXCR to reprocess the PCR reads, holding one entry per CDR3 protein. The table shows a few hundred thousand distinct CDR3 sequences, with 30% to 45% occurring only once. Sample: blood. This receptor was taken from a girl aged 10-17 years with multiple sclerosis. The chain couples TRBV7-2 to TRBJ2-3; 9 positions match TRBD2. Written as DNA, the CDR3 is TGTGCCAGCAGCTTTACAGGCGGGGGGGCAGGGGATACGCAGTATTTT. Translated: CASSFTGGGAGDTQYF.